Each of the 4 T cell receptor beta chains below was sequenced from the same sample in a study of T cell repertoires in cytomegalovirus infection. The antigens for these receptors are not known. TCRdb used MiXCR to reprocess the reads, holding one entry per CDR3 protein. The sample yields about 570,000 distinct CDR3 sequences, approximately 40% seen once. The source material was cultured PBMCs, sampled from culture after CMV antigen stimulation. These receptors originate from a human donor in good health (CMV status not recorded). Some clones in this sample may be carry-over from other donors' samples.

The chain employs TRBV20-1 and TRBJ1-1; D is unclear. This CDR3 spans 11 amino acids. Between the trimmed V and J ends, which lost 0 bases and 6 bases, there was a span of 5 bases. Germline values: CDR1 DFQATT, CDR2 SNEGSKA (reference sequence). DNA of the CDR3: TGCAGTGCTAGAGAGCGGGCTGAAGCTTTCTTT. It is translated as CSARERAEAFF.

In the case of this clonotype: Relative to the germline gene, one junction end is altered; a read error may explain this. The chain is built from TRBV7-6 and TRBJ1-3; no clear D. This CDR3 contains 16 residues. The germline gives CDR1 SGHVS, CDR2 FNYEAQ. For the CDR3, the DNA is TGTGCTAGCAGCTTAACAGCAGACCTCTCTGGAAACACCATATATTTT. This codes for CASSLTADLSGNTIYF.

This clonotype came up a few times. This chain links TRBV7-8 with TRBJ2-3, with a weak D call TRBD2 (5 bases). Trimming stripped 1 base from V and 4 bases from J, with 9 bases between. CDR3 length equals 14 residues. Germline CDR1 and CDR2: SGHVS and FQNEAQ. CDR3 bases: TGTGCCAGCAGCTTAGGTCCCGGGGCAGATACGCAGTATTTT. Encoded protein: CASSLGPGADTQYF.

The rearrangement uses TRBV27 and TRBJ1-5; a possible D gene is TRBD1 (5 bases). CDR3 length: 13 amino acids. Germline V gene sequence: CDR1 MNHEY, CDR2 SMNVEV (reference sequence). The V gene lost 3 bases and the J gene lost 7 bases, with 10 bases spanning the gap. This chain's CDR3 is CASSFTGFQPQHF. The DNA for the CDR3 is TGTGCCAGCAGTTTTACAGGTTTCCAGCCCCAGCATTTT.